The sequence of this T cell receptor (beta chain) was determined in a study of T cell changes during pregnancy in multiple sclerosis. Profiled with immunoSEQ multiplex PCR; TCRdb holds only in-frame clones, not every one. The sample consists of approximately 84,000 clones, less than 95% of them appearing once. This CDR3 spans 15 amino acids. Germline V gene lookup returns CDR1 SGHTA and CDR2 FQGTGA. The V gene lost 4 bases and the J gene lost 0 bases, with 9 bases spanning the gap. This TCR came from a female donor with multiple sclerosis, enrolled in a pregnancy study. Source: peripheral blood, taken in the third trimester of pregnancy. The J gene is TRBJ2-2, the V gene TRBV7-3; tentative D call: TRBD1 (6 bases). CDR3 nucleotide sequence: TGTGCCAGCAGCTGGGGGACAACGAACACCGGGGAGCTGTTTTTT. The encoded protein is CASSWGTTNTGELFF.